These 15 T cell receptor beta chains came from one sample sequenced in a study of shared clonotypes between healthy human individuals. Measured with immunoSEQ multiplex PCR; TCRdb has only the in-frame clones, and not every one. The sample consists of about 710,000 clones, around 73% of them appearing once. Sequencing was performed on memory CD4+ T cells sorted from blood. The subset denotes: CD45RA-negative fraction. These receptors came from a woman in her twenties or thirties in good health.

As to this clone: In the same sample, other DNA sequences code for this CDR3. The chain employs TRBV27 and TRBJ2-2, with D possibly being TRBD1 (5 bases). CDR1 is MNHEY and CDR2 is SMNVEV in the germline V gene (reference sequence). Trimming stripped 5 bases from V and 0 bases from J, with 13 bases between. There are 16 residues in the CDR3. In DNA, the CDR3 is TGTGCCAGCAGTATACAGGAGCCCCCGAACACCGGGGAGCTGTTTTTT. This translates into CASSIQEPPNTGELFF.

CDR3 protein: CASSPFGGATEAFF. CDR3 nucleotide sequence: TGTGCCAGCAGCCCATTCGGGGGCGCGACTGAAGCTTTCTTT. The V gene is TRBV7-3, the J gene TRBJ1-1, with D possibly TRBD1 on 6 matching bases. V was shortened by 5 bases and J by 5 bases, with 15 bases between the two germline ends. The germline V gene has CDR1 SGHTA and CDR2 FQGTGA. CDR3 size: 14 residues. The variable domain in full, completed from reference TRBV7-3 and TRBJ1-1, reads GAGVSQTPSNKVTEKGKYVELRCDPISGHTALYWYRQSLGQGPEFLIYFQGTGAADDSGLPNDRFFAVRPEGSVSTLKIQRTERGDSAVYLCASSPFGGATEAFFGQGTRLTVV.

The chain joins TRBV19 to TRBJ2-7, with TRBD1 matching 9 bases. This CDR3 has 18 residues. J gave up 1 base and V 4 bases, and 14 bases lay outside the gene matches. Germline V gene lookup returns CDR1 LNHDA and CDR2 SQIVND (reference sequence). The CDR3 here is CASSTHSFGQGSSYEQYF. CDR3 nucleotide sequence: TGTGCCAGTAGTACCCACTCCTTTGGACAGGGGTCATCCTACGAGCAGTACTTC.

V gene TRBV28 combines with J gene TRBJ1-1, with D possibly being TRBD1 (6 bases). Per germline, CDR1 MDHEN and CDR2 SYDVKM. This CDR3 has 15 residues. V gave up 5 bases and J gave up 3 bases, with 16 bases separating them. The CDR3 sequence: CASSLSDRSDTEAFF. Here the CDR3 DNA reads TGTGCCAGCAGTCTCTCGGACAGATCGGACACTGAAGCTTTCTTT.

A few counts support this clone. The gene calls are TRBV2 and TRBJ2-2; possible D gene TRBD1, 6 bases. Germline V gene lookup returns CDR1 SNHLY and CDR2 FYNNEI. This CDR3 has 16 residues. V lost 4 bases, J lost 1 base, and 13 bases lay in between. CDR3 in DNA: TGTGCCAGCAGTGCTTGGACAGTTAGGAACACCGGGGAGCTGTTTTTT. Its protein product is CASSAWTVRNTGELFF.

V gene TRBV4-1 combines with J gene TRBJ1-5; D not certain. This CDR3 contains 17 residues. V shed 3 bases and J shed 3 bases, with 18 bases lying between them. In germline, CDR1 is MGHRA, CDR2 YSYEKL. As DNA, the CDR3 is TGCGCCAGCAGCCACAGAGGCGGAGAAAGACACAATCAGCCCCAGCATTTT. It encodes CASSHRGGERHNQPQHF.

Concerning this clone: Other DNA sequences from this sample encode an identical CDR3 as well. The chain uses TRBV6-5 and TRBJ2-7, with D possibly TRBD1 on 6 matching bases. The V end lost 0 bases, the J end lost 4 bases, and 13 bases lay between the germline ends. Germline loops: CDR1 MNHEY, CDR2 SVGAGI. This CDR3 comprises 15 residues. The CDR3 region has the DNA TGTGCCAGCAGTTACTCGAGCCAGGGGAGTTACGAGCAGTACTTC. Translated: CASSYSSQGSYEQYF.

The chain employs TRBV2 and TRBJ1-3; D is unclear. V was clipped by 6 bases and J by 2 bases, with 11 bases between them. The CDR3 runs to 14 residues. Germline values: CDR1 SNHLY, CDR2 FYNNEI. This CDR3 is CASREQSTGNTIYF. CDR3 DNA: TGTGCCAGCAGGGAACAGAGTACTGGAAACACCATATATTTT.

In this sample, this clone turned up many times. The genes are TRBV30 and TRBJ2-1; 7 bases agree with TRBD2. From germline, CDR1 is GTSNPN and CDR2 SVGIG (reference sequence). CDR3 length: 15 amino acids. The V and J ends lost 5 bases and 7 bases, in that order; junction bases with no gene match: 14. Written as DNA, the CDR3 is TGTGCCTGGGAGCCGAAGGAGGTCGGGGGGAATGAGCAGTTCTTC. This translates into CAWEPKEVGGNEQFF. Filled out from reference TRBV30 and TRBJ2-1, the complete variable domain reads SQTIHQWPATLVQPVGSPLSLECTVEGTSNPNLYWYRQAAGRGLQLLFYSVGIGQISSEVPQNLSASRPQDRQFILSSKKLLLSDSGFYLCAWEPKEVGGNEQFFGPGTRLTVL.

The chain is built from TRBV5-4 and TRBJ2-5; 8 nucleotides agree with TRBD1. CDR1 is SGHNT and CDR2 is YYREEE in the germline V gene (reference sequence). The V gene end was trimmed by 3 bases and the J gene end by 1 base; junction bases not matched to a gene: 5. The CDR3 consists of 15 residues. The CDR3 is CASSSAGQGQETQYF. CDR3 DNA sequence: TGTGCCAGCAGCTCCGCCGGACAGGGCCAAGAGACCCAGTACTTC.

J is TRBJ1-4 and V is TRBV2, with D hard to call. V was shortened by 7 bases and J by 3 bases, with 9 bases between the two germline ends. In germline, CDR1 is SNHLY, CDR2 FYNNEI. CDR3 length equals 13 residues. The DNA for the CDR3 is TGTGCCAGCATGGTCAGACCTAATGAAAAACTGTTTTTT. It translates to CASMVRPNEKLFF. The variable domain in full, completed from reference TRBV2 and TRBJ1-4, reads EPEVTQTPSHQVTQMGQEVILRCVPISNHLYFYWYRQILGQKVEFLVSFYNNEISEKSEIFDDQFSVERPDGSNFTLKIRSTKLEDSAMYFCASMVRPNEKLFFGSGTQLSVL.

V usage is TRBV2 and J usage is TRBJ1-2; TRBD1 might be the D (6 bases). The germline gives CDR1 SNHLY, CDR2 FYNNEI. The V end was cut by 7 bases, the J end by 5 bases, with 11 bases between. The CDR3 sequence is 12 residues long. This CDR3 reads CASTGQYYGYTF. The CDR3 nucleotides are TGTGCCAGCACCGGACAGTATTATGGCTACACCTTC.

The genes are TRBV9 and TRBJ1-1, with D maybe TRBD1 (6 bases). The V and J ends lost 4 bases and 3 bases respectively, with 13 bases between them. The CDR3 runs to 14 residues. From germline, CDR1 is SGDLS and CDR2 YYNGEE. CDR3 amino acids: CASSWDTRDTEAFF. As DNA, the CDR3 is TGTGCCAGCAGCTGGGACACCCGGGACACTGAAGCTTTCTTT.

The CDR3 reads CASTPTGYNVGYTF. The CDR3 region has the DNA TGTGCCAGCACCCCCACAGGGTACAATGTTGGCTACACCTTC. The chain is built from TRBV7-8 and TRBJ1-2, with D possibly matching TRBD1 (6 bases). Trimming took 7 bases from V and 7 from J, leaving 19 bases between them. This CDR3 is 14 amino acids long. Germline assignment: CDR1 SGHVS and CDR2 FQNEAQ.

The V gene is TRBV7-3, the J gene TRBJ2-1; the match to TRBD2 covers 7 bases. Trimming cost V 3 bases and J 0 bases; bases outside gene matches: 2. The CDR3 sequence is 15 residues long. Per germline, CDR1 SGHTA and CDR2 FQGTGA. Here the CDR3 reads CASSLQRDSYNEQFF. The CDR3 nucleotides read TGTGCCAGCAGCTTGCAGCGGGACTCCTACAATGAGCAGTTCTTC. The full variable domain, its missing parts supplied by reference TRBV7-3 and TRBJ2-1, is GAGVSQTPSNKVTEKGKYVELRCDPISGHTALYWYRQSLGQGPEFLIYFQGTGAADDSGLPNDRFFAVRPEGSVSTLKIQRTERGDSAVYLCASSLQRDSYNEQFFGPGTRLTVL.